Below, 12 T cell receptor beta chains from the same sample are listed, as sequenced in a study of T cells in Graves' hyperthyroidism and ophthalmopathy. Researchers took RNA transcripts and amplified the TCR beta CDR3 regions from them. Researchers ran a first-round RT-PCR on the TCR CDR3 using the HTBI primer set. Each CDR3 protein gets one entry after TCRdb re-called the multiplex PCR reads with MiXCR. In the table there are roughly 180,000 distinct CDR3 sequences, over 8% of which are singletons. The material sequenced was blood. The receptor set was obtained from a woman aged 18-35 years with Graves' hyperthyroidism that later progressed to Graves' ophthalmopathy.

In its sample, this clonotype was seen many times. At one boundary the junction diverges from the germline segment, which might be a read error. The chain combines TRBV7-7 with TRBJ2-3, with D hard to call. CDR1 SSHAT and CDR2 FNYEAQ come from the germline V gene (reference sequence). CDR3 length equals 14 residues. The CDR3 is CASSLTVGTDTQYF. As DNA, the CDR3 is TGTGCTAGCAGCTTAACGGTCGGCACAGATACGCAGTATTTT.

Comment on this clonotype: This may stem from a read error, because a much larger clone lies one nucleotide away. The DNA for the CDR3 is TGTGCCGGCAGTGGACTGGGCAACACTGAAGCTTTCTTT. Residues: CAGSGLGNTEAFF. The chain uses TRBV6-1 and TRBJ1-1; D unresolved. Germline assignment: CDR1 MNHNS and CDR2 SASEGT. This CDR3 spans 13 amino acids.

This clonotype appeared many times. This rearrangement joins TRBV6-2 or TRBV6-3 to TRBJ1-1; D remains unclear. The ends were cut back, 3 bases at V and 1 base at J, with 15 bases in the middle. This CDR3 comprises 16 residues. Per germline, CDR1 MNHEY and CDR2 SVGEGT. The DNA of the CDR3 is TGTGCCAGCAGTTATGATCGGTTCTTGGGGAACACTGAAGCTTTCTTT. This codes for CASSYDRFLGNTEAFF.

This clonotype appeared once. The V call is TRBV27, the J call TRBJ2-2; 10 nucleotides line up with TRBD2. The CDR3 runs 17 residues. Trimming at V came to 5 bases and at J to 3 bases, leaving 9 bases not matched to a gene. Germline CDR1 is MNHEY and CDR2 is SMNVEV (reference sequence). The CDR3 sequence is CASSTGTSAPDTGELFF. CDR3 DNA: TGTGCCAGCAGTACTGGGACTAGCGCGCCGGACACCGGGGAGCTGTTTTTT.

This clonotype occurred many times. This chain uses TRBV11-2 with TRBJ2-1; D might be TRBD1 (6 bases). The V end lost 1 base, the J end lost 4 bases, and 11 bases lay between the germline ends. CDR3 length: 15 residues. Germline CDR1 is SGHAT and CDR2 is FQNNGV. CDR3 sequence reads: CASSLVQGKYNEQFF. The CDR3 DNA sequence: TGTGCCAGCAGCTTAGTCCAGGGGAAATACAATGAGCAGTTCTTC.

Ten or more counts support this clonotype. V usage is TRBV5-5 and J usage is TRBJ1-1; D gene ambiguous. V was cut by 4 bases and J by 4 bases, with 11 bases left in between. The CDR3 loop spans 13 amino acids. Germline V gene sequence: CDR1 SGHKS, CDR2 YYEKEE (reference sequence). CDR3 loop: CASSPTEGTEAFF. The CDR3 DNA reads as TGTGCCAGCAGCCCCACAGAGGGCACTGAAGCTTTCTTT.

This clonotype came up many times. V is TRBV18 and J is TRBJ1-2; 7 bases are shared with TRBD1. The CDR3 length is 13 residues. The junction had 2 bases not matched to a gene; V was cut back by 3 bases and J by 4 bases. Germline V gene lookup returns CDR1 KGHSH and CDR2 LQKENI. CDR3 sequence (DNA): TGTGCCAGCTCACCCCCAGGGGGCTATGGCTACACCTTC. The encoded protein is CASSPPGGYGYTF.

Only a few counts were recorded for this clonotype. The chain links TRBV27 to TRBJ2-7; perhaps D is TRBD1 or TRBD2 (6 bases each). CDR3 length: 17 amino acids. Germline V gene data show CDR1 as MNHEY and CDR2 as SMNVEV (reference sequence). The ends were cut back, 7 bases at V and 4 bases at J, with 26 bases in the middle. CDR3 nucleotide sequence: TGTGCCAGCATCAGCGCAAGGGGGGCGAGGGGCTCTTACGAGCAGTACTTC. This codes for CASISARGARGSYEQYF.

Many counts were recorded for this clonotype. The V gene is TRBV20-1, the J gene TRBJ2-7, with D maybe TRBD2 (5 bases). Germline values: CDR1 DFQATT, CDR2 SNEGSKA (reference sequence). Trimming cost V 3 bases and J 0 bases, with 12 bases left between them. The CDR3 covers 14 residues. CDR3 in amino acids: CSASSLANSYEQYF. The CDR3 region has the DNA TGCAGTGCTAGTAGCCTAGCCAACTCCTACGAGCAGTACTTC.

This clonotype was picked up many times. The rearrangement uses TRBV5-1 and TRBJ2-2; no clear D gene. This CDR3 has 11 amino acids. Germline CDR1 and CDR2: SGHRS and YFSETQ. Trimming removed 4 bases at V and 6 bases at J, with 4 bases between. The CDR3 DNA reads as TGCGCCAGCAGCGAGGCCGGGGAGCTGTTTTTT. Protein product: CASSEAGELFF.

In its sample, this clonotype was seen many times. The chain has TRBV6-1 and TRBJ1-1, with 8 bases identical to TRBD1. From germline, CDR1 is MNHNS and CDR2 SASEGT. V trimming: 6 bases; J trimming: 7 bases; junction bases outside the gene matches: 10. The CDR3 sequence is 14 residues long. The CDR3 loop is CASRLRQGASEAFF. CDR3 nucleotide sequence: TGTGCCAGCAGACTCCGTCAGGGGGCGAGTGAAGCTTTCTTT.

In its sample, this clonotype was seen many times. This chain connects TRBV7-9 to TRBJ2-7; TRBD2 matches at 11 bases. This CDR3 has 18 residues. Trimming took 5 bases from V and 1 from J; bases not matched to a gene: 13. Germline CDR1 is SEHNR and CDR2 is FQNEAQ (reference sequence). The chain's CDR3 is CASSRLGTSGPGSYEQYF. CDR3 bases: TGTGCCAGCAGCAGACTAGGGACTAGCGGCCCTGGGTCCTACGAGCAGTACTTC.